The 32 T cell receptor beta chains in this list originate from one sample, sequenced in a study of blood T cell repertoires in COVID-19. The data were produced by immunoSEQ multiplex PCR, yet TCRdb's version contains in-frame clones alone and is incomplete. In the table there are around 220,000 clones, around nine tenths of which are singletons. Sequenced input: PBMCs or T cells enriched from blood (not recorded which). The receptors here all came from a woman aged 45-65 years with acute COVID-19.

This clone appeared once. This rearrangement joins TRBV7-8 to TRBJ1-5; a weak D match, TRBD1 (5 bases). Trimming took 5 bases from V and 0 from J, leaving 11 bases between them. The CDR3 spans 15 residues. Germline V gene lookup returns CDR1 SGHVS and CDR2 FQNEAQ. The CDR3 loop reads CASSINRNSNQPQHF. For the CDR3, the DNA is TGTGCCAGCAGCATAAACAGGAATAGCAATCAGCCCCAGCATTTT.

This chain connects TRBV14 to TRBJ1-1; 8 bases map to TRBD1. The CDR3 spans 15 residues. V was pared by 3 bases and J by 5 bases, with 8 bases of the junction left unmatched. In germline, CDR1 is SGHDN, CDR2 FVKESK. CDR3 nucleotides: TGTGCCAGCAGCCAGAGACAGGGGTTTCGGACTGAAGCTTTCTTT. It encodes CASSQRQGFRTEAFF.

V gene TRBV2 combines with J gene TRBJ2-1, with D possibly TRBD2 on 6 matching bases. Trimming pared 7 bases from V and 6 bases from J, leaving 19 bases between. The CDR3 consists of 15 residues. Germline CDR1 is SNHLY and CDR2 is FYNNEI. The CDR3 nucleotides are TGTGCCAGCACCCTAAATTTGGCGGGAACCAATGAGCAGTTCTTC. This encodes CASTLNLAGTNEQFF.

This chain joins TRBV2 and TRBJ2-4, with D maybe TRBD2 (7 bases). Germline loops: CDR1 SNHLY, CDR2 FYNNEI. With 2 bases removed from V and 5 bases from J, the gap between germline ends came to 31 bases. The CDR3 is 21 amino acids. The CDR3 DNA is TGTGCCAGCAGTGAATCTTTGGCTAGCGGCAGGGGAGAGGGTGGTCAAAACATTCAGTACTTC. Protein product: CASSESLASGRGEGGQNIQYF.

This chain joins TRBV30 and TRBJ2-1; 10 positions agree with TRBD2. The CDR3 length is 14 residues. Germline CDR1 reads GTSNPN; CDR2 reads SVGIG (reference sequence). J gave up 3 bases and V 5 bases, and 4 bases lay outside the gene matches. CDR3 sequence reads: CAWWVAGGYNEQFF. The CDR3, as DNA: TGTGCCTGGTGGGTAGCGGGGGGCTACAATGAGCAGTTCTTC.

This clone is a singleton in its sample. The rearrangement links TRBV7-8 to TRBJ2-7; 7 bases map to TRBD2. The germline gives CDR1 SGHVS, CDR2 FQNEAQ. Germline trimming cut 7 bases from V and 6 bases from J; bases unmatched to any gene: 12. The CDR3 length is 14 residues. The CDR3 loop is CASTVDVSGGEQYF. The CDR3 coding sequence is TGTGCCAGCACTGTAGACGTCTCGGGAGGCGAGCAGTACTTC.

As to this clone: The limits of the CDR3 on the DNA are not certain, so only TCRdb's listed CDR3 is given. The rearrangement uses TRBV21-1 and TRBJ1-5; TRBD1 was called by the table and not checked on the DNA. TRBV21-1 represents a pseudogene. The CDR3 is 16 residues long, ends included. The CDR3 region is CASSKRVGRGNQPQHF.

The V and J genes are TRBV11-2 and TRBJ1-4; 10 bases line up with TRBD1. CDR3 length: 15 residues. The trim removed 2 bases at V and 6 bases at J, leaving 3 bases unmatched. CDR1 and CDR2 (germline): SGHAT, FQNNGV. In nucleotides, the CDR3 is TGTGCCAGCAGCTTAAGGGACAGGGGATATGAAAAACTGTTTTTT. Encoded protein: CASSLRDRGYEKLFF.

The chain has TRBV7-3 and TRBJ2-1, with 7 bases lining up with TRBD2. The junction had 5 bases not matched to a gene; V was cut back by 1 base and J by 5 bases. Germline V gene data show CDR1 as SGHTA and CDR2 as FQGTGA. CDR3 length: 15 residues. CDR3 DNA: TGTGCCAGCAGCTTAAACGGGAGGTCCCACAATGAGCAGTTCTTC. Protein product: CASSLNGRSHNEQFF.

As DNA, the CDR3 is TGTGCCATCATGGAGGGGGGGAACTATGGCTACACCTTC. Translating it yields CAIMEGGNYGYTF. This chain connects TRBV10-3 to TRBJ1-2, with D possibly being TRBD1 (6 bases). Germline values: CDR1 ENHRY, CDR2 SYGVKD. The germline V and J ends were trimmed by 7 bases and 2 bases, with 11 bases remaining between them. This CDR3 spans 13 amino acids.

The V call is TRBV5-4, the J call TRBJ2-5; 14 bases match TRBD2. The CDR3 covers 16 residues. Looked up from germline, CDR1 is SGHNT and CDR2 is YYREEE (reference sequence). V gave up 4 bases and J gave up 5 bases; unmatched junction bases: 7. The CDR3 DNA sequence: TGTGCCAGCAGCCCGGGACTAGCGGGAGTTTCGGAGACCCAGTACTTC. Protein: CASSPGLAGVSETQYF.

The CDR3 loop is CAWSSGGRQYF. For the CDR3, the DNA is TGTGCCTGGAGTAGCGGGGGCCGGCAGTACTTC. The J gene is TRBJ2-7, the V gene TRBV30; 8 nucleotides agree with TRBD2. Germline V gene data show CDR1 as GTSNPN and CDR2 as SVGIG (reference sequence). CDR3 length: 11 amino acids. With V trimmed by 2 bases and J by 9 bases, 3 bases remained unmatched.

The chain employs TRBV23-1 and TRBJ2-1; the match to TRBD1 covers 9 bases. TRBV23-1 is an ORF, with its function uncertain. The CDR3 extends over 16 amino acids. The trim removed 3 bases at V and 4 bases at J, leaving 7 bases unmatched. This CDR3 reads CASSHLGTGLYNEQFF. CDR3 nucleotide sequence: TGCGCCAGCAGTCATTTGGGGACAGGGTTATACAATGAGCAGTTCTTC.

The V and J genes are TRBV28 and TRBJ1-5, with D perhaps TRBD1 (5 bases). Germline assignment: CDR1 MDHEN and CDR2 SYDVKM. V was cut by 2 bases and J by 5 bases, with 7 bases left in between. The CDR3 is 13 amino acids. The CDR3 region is CASSLGGDQPQHF. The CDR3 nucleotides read TGTGCCAGCAGTTTAGGGGGGGATCAGCCCCAGCATTTT.

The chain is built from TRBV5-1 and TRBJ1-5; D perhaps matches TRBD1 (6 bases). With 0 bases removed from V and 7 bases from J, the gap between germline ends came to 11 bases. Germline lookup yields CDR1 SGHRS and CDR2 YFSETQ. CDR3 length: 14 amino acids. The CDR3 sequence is CASSLGRGDQPQHF. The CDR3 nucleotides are TGCGCCAGCAGCTTGGGCAGGGGAGACCAGCCCCAGCATTTT.

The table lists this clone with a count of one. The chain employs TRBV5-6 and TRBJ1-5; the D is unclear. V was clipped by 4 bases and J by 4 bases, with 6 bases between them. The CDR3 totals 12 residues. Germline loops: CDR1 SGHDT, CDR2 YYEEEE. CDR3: CASSLLNQPQHF. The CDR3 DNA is TGTGCCAGCAGCCTACTGAATCAGCCCCAGCATTTT.

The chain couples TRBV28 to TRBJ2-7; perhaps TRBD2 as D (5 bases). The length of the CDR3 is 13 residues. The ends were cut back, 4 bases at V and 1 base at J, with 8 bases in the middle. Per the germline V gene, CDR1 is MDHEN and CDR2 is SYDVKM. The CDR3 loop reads CASSSPGSYEQYF. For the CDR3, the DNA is TGTGCCAGCAGTTCACCGGGGTCCTACGAGCAGTACTTC.

CDR3 region: CASSQDPDRQAYGYTF. DNA of the CDR3: TGTGCCAGCAGCCAAGATCCCGACAGACAGGCCTATGGCTACACCTTC. This chain links TRBV4-2 with TRBJ1-2; D might be TRBD1 (6 bases). The length of the CDR3 is 16 residues. Germline values: CDR1 LGHNA, CDR2 YNFKEQ. V dropped 0 bases and J dropped 4 bases, with 15 bases sitting between them.

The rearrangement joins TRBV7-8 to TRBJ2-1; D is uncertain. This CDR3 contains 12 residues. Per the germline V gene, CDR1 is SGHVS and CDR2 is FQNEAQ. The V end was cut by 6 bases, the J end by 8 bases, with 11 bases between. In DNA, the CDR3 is TGTGCCAGCAGACCTCTTACAGATGAGCAGTTCTTC. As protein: CASRPLTDEQFF.

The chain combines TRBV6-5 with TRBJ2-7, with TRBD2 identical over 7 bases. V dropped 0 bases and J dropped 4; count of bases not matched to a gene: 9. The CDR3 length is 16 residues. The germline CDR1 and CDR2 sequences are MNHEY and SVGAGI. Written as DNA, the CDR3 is TGTGCCAGCAGTTACTCGATTGCGGGAGAGCAGTACGAGCAGTACTTC. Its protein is CASSYSIAGEQYEQYF.

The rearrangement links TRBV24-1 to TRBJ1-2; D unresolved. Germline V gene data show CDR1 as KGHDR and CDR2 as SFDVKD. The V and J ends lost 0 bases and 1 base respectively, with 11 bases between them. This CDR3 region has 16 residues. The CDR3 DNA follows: TGTGCCACCAGTGATTTGAACCCCGAGGATAACTATGGCTACACCTTC. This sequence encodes CATSDLNPEDNYGYTF.

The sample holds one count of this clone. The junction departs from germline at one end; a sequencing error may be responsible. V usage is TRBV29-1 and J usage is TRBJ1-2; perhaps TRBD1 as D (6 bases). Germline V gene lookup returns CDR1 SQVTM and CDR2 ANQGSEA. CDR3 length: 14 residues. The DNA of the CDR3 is TGCAGCGTGGAAGGGGGAGACACCCCCTATGGCTACACCTTC. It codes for CSVEGGDTPYGYTF. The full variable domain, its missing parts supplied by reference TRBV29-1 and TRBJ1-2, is SAVISQKPSRDICQRGTSLTIQCQVDSQVTMMFWYRQQPGQSLTLIATANQGSEATYESGFVIDKFPISRPNLTFSTLTVSNMSPEDSSIYLCSVEGGDTPYGYTFGSGTRLTVV.

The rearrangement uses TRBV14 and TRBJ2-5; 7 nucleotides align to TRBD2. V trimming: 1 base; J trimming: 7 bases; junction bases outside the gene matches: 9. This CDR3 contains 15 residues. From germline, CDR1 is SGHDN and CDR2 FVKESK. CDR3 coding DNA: TGTGCCAGCAGCCAAGTTCGGGAGGTCCTGGGGACCCAGTACTTC. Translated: CASSQVREVLGTQYF.

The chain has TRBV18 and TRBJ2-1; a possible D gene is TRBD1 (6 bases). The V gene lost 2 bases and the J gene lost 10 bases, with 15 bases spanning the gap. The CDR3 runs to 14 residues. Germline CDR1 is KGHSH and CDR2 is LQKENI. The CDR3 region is CASSPVTGRREQFF. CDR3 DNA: TGTGCCAGCTCACCAGTGACAGGTAGAAGGGAGCAGTTCTTC.

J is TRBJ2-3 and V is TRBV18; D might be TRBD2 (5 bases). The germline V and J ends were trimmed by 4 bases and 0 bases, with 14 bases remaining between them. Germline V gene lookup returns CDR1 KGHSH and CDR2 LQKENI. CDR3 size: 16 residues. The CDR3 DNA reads TGTGCCAGCTCACTTGCCCGAGGGATTAGCACAGATACGCAGTATTTT. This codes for CASSLARGISTDTQYF.

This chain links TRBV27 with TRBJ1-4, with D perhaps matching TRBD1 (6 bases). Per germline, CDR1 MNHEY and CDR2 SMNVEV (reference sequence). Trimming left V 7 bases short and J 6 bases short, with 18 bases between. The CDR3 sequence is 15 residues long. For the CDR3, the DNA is TGTGCCAGCATGAGGGGGGGCGCAGGAGATGAAAAACTGTTTTTT. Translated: CASMRGGAGDEKLFF.

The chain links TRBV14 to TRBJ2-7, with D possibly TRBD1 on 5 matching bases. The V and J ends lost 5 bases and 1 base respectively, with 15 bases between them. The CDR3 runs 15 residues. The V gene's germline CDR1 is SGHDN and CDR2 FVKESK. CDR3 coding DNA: TGTGCCAGCAGCAGGAGAGACAGTCTTTCCTACGAGCAGTACTTC. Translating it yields CASSRRDSLSYEQYF. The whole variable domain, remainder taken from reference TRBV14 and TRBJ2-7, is EAGVTQFPSHSVIEKGQTVTLRCDPISGHDNLYWYRRVMGKEIKFLLHFVKESKQDESGMPNNRFLAERTGGTYSTLKVQPAELEDSGVYFCASSRRDSLSYEQYFGPGTRLTVT.

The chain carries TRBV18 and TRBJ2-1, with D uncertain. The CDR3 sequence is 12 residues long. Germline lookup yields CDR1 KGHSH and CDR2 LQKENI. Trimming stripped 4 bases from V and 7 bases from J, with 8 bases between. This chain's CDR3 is CASSLSSNEQFF. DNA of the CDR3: TGTGCCAGCTCACTATCGTCGAATGAGCAGTTCTTC. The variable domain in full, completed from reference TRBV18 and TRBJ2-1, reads NAGVMQNPRHLVRRRGQEARLRCSPMKGHSHVYWYRQLPEEGLKFMVYLQKENIIDESGMPKERFSAEFPKEGPSILRIQQVVRGDSAAYFCASSLSSNEQFFGPGTRLTVL.

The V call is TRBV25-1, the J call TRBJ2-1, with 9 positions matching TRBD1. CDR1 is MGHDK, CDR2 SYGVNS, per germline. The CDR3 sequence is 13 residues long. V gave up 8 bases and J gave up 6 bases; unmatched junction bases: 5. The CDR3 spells CASFGTGINEQFF. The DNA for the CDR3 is TGTGCCAGCTTTGGGACAGGGATCAATGAGCAGTTCTTC. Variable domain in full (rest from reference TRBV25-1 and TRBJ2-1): EADIYQTPRYLVIGTGKKITLECSQTMGHDKMYWYQQDPGMELHLIHYSYGVNSTEKGDLSSESTVSRIRTEHFPLTLESARPSHTSQYLCASFGTGINEQFFGPGTRLTVL.

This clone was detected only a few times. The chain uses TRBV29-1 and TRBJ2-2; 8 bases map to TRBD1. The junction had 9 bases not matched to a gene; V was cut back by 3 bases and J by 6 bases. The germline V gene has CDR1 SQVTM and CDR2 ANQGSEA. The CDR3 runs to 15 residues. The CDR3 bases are TGCAGCGTTGATCGGCAGGGGGCGGGCGCCGGGGAGCTGTTTTTT. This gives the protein CSVDRQGAGAGELFF.

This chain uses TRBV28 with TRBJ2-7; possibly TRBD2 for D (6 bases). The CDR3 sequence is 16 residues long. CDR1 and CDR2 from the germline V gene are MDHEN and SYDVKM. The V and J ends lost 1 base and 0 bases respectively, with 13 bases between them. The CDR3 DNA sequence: TGTGCCAGCAGTTTATTGACGGGGGATAGCTCCTACGAGCAGTACTTC. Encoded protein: CASSLLTGDSSYEQYF.

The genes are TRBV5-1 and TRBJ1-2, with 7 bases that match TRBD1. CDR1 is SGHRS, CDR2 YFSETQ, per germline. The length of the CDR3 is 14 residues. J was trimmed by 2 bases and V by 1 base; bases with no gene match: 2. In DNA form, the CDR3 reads TGCGCCAGCAGCTTGTGGGACAGAAACTATGGCTACACCTTC. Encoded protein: CASSLWDRNYGYTF.